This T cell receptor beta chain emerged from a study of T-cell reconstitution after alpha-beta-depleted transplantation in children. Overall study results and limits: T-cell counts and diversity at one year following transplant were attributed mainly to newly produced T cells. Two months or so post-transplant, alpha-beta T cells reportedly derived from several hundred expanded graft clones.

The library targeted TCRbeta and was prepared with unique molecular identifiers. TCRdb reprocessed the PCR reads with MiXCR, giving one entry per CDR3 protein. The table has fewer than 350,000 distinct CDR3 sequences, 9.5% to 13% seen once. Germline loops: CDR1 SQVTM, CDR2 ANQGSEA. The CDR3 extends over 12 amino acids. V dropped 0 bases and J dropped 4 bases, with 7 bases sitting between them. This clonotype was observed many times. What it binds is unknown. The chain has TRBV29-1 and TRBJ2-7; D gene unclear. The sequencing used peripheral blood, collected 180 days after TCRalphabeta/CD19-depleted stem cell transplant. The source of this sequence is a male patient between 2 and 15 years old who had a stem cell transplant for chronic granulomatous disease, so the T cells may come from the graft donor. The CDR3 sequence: CSVEDFGYEQYF. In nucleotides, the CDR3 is TGCAGCGTTGAAGACTTTGGGTACGAGCAGTACTTC.